This T cell receptor beta chain was sequenced for a study of tumor and adjacent non-tumor tissue in lung cancer. Study summary: Each sample yielded 3.5 million to 5 million productive TCRbeta reads on average. Findings and limits, study-wide: Significantly higher TCR diversity was found in tumor than normal lung.

TCRbeta libraries were built with three rounds of nested PCR, modified from ARM-PCR. TCRdb processed the multiplex PCR reads anew with MiXCR; each CDR3 protein has one entry. The data show approximately 100,000 distinct CDR3 sequences, 60% to 80% seen once. The CDR3 runs to 13 residues. CDR1 and CDR2 from the germline V gene are SGHAT and FQDESV (reference sequence). V lost 3 bases to trimming and J lost 8 bases, with 11 bases between them. No cell sorting was done before RNA was extracted from the tissue. The normal lung tissue was taken more than 3 cm from the tumor edge. Donors were chemotherapy-naive, newly diagnosed lung cancer surgical patients in China, August–November 2014. With regard to this clonotype: The antigen is undetermined.

This receptor was taken from a man younger than 40 with non-small cell lung cancer. Sequencing used distant non-tumor lung tissue. This sequence joins TRBV11-1 and TRBJ2-1; D uncertain. The CDR3, as DNA: TGTGCCAGCAGCTTCTCTTCCTCTTATGAGCAGTTCTTC. Its translation: CASSFSSSYEQFF.